The T cell receptor beta chain described here comes from a study of read filtering for tumor transcriptome and immune sequencing. This library used approximately 0.4 ug RNA and molecular barcoded adaptors spanning alpha/delta and beta/gamma chains. TCRdb analysed the reads with MiXCR anew, one entry per CDR3 protein. Of about 62,000 distinct CDR3 sequences listed, 15% to 20% are singletons. Germline assignment: CDR1 SGHDN and CDR2 FVKESK. Trimming shortened V by 0 bases and J by 5 bases, and 13 bases separated the two germline ends. The CDR3 totals 15 residues. This clonotype was picked up many times.

The sequenced sample was a population of CD138-negative cells sorted from bone marrow. The source is a donor at least 40 years old with multiple myeloma. This rearrangement joins TRBV14 to TRBJ2-5; possible D gene TRBD2, 5 bases. CDR3 sequence (DNA): TGTGCCAGCAGCCAAGAACTTCTAGCTGGTGAGACCCAGTACTTC. Its protein is CASSQELLAGETQYF. Looking up the rest from reference TRBV14 and TRBJ2-5 gives the full variable domain: EAGVTQFPSHSVIEKGQTVTLRCDPISGHDNLYWYRRVMGKEIKFLLHFVKESKQDESGMPNNRFLAERTGGTYSTLKVQPAELEDSGVYFCASSQELLAGETQYFGPGTRLLVL.